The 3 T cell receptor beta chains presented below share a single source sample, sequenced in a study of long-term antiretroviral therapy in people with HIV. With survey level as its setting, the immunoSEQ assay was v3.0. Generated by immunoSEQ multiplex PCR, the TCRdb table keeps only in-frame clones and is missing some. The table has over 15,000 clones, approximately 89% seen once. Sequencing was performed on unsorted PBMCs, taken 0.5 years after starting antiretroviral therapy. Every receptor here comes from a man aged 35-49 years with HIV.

As DNA, the CDR3 is TGTGCCAGCAACCCTAACGGGGGCGATGAGCAGTTCTTC. The encoded protein is CASNPNGGDEQFF. The J gene is TRBJ2-1, the V gene TRBV6-5; perhaps D is TRBD1 or TRBD2 (6 bases each). This CDR3 is 13 amino acids long. Germline CDR1 reads MNHEY; CDR2 reads SVGAGI. The germline V and J ends were trimmed by 7 bases and 8 bases, with 15 bases remaining between them.

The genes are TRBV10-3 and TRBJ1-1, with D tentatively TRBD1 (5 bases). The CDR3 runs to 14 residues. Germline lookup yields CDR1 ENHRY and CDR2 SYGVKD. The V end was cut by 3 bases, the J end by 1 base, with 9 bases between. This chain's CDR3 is CAISDWQGNTEAFF. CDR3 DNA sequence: TGTGCCATCAGTGACTGGCAGGGGAACACTGAAGCTTTCTTT.

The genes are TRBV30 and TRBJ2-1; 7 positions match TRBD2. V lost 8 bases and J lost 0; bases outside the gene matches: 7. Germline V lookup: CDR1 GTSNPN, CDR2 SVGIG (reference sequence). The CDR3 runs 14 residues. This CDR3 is CALGKRDSYNEQFF. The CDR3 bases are TGTGCCCTTGGGAAGCGGGACTCCTACAATGAGCAGTTCTTC. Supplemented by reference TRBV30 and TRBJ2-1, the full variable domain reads SQTIHQWPATLVQPVGSPLSLECTVEGTSNPNLYWYRQAAGRGLQLLFYSVGIGQISSEVPQNLSASRPQDRQFILSSKKLLLSDSGFYLCALGKRDSYNEQFFGPGTRLTVL.